Below, 28 T cell receptor beta chains from the same sample are listed, as sequenced in a study of monozygotic twins with cystic fibrosis. This table comes from immunoSEQ multiplex PCR, and its TCRdb copy is limited to in-frame clones, with some not included. The table has 20,000 to 25,000 clones, around 98% seen once. Sequencing input: blood. All receptors derive from a girl aged 5 to 17 with cystic fibrosis.

The chain joins TRBV27 to TRBJ2-7; D is undetermined. Per germline, CDR1 MNHEY and CDR2 SMNVEV (reference sequence). The CDR3 runs to 11 residues. V dropped 5 bases and J dropped 3 bases, with 5 bases sitting between them. The CDR3 nucleotides read TGTGCCAGCAGTCCAGGCTACGAGCAGTACTTC. This encodes CASSPGYEQYF.

The chain couples TRBV7-9 to TRBJ2-7, with 11 bases fitting TRBD2. This CDR3 is 15 amino acids long. V was pared by 1 base and J by 4 bases, with 3 bases of the junction left unmatched. CDR1 is SEHNR, CDR2 FQNEAQ, per germline (reference sequence). The CDR3 here is CASSLGVAGGYEQYV. In nucleotides, the CDR3 is TGTGCCAGCAGCTTAGGGGTAGCGGGAGGGTACGAGCAGTACGTC.

The V call is TRBV6-5, the J call TRBJ2-1; D not resolved. The V and J ends lost 3 bases and 12 bases respectively, with 9 bases between them. Germline CDR1 is MNHEY and CDR2 is SVGAGI. This CDR3 comprises 11 residues. The CDR3 here is CASSYESRQFF. CDR3 bases: TGTGCCAGCAGTTATGAATCTCGGCAGTTCTTC.

The chain couples TRBV6-1 to TRBJ2-7; TRBD1 matches at 9 bases. Germline CDR1 MNHNS, CDR2 SASEGT. CDR3 length: 15 residues. The V gene end was trimmed by 2 bases and the J gene end by 7 bases; junction bases not matched to a gene: 9. The CDR3 DNA reads as TGTGCCAGCAGTGAATCGGGGACAGGGAGGAGGGAGCAGTACGTC. Amino acid sequence: CASSESGTGRREQYV.

The CDR3 bases are TGTGCCACCAGCAGGGCACCGACAGGGGATGAGCAGTTCTTC. Its translation is CATSRAPTGDEQFF. The genes are TRBV15 and TRBJ2-1; 8 nucleotides line up with TRBD1. The germline gives CDR1 LNHNV, CDR2 YYDKDF (reference sequence). Trimming at V came to 3 bases and at J to 8 bases, leaving 6 bases not matched to a gene. This CDR3 region has 14 residues.

This clone has a single count. The chain employs TRBV28 and TRBJ2-7; TRBD1 or TRBD2 may be the D gene (5 bases each). CDR3 size: 13 residues. Trimming removed 5 bases at V and 0 bases at J, with 8 bases between. Germline assignment: CDR1 MDHEN and CDR2 SYDVKM. CDR3 loop: CASSPGSSYEQYV. The DNA of the CDR3 is TGTGCCAGCAGTCCAGGGAGCTCCTACGAGCAGTACGTC.

V is TRBV7-9 and J is TRBJ2-3; 10 nucleotides align to TRBD1. V trimming: 6 bases; J trimming: 4 bases; junction bases outside the gene matches: 7. Germline assignment: CDR1 SEHNR and CDR2 FQNEAQ (reference sequence). CDR3 length: 15 residues. The CDR3 DNA reads as TGTGCCAGCAGTTGGACAGGGGGTCGGGCAGATACGCAGTATTTT. The encoded protein is CASSWTGGRADTQYF.

This chain connects TRBV9 to TRBJ2-1; 9 nucleotides match TRBD1. Trimming removed 4 bases from V and 9 bases from J; junction bases left unmatched: 11. CDR1 and CDR2 from the germline V gene are SGDLS and YYNGEE. The CDR3 length is 15 residues. CDR3 nucleotide sequence: TGTGCCAGCAGCTTATCCGGGACAGGGTTTCCTGAGCAGTTCTTC. The encoded protein is CASSLSGTGFPEQFF.

This chain links TRBV28 with TRBJ2-5; perhaps TRBD1 as D (6 bases). CDR3 length: 15 amino acids. Trimming stripped 4 bases from V and 1 base from J, with 13 bases between. Germline V gene sequence: CDR1 MDHEN, CDR2 SYDVKM. The CDR3 is CASSSRDTIQETQYF. The CDR3 DNA is TGTGCCAGCAGTTCCCGGGACACAATCCAAGAGACCCAGTACTTC.

This sequence joins TRBV5-6 and TRBJ1-2; D is unclear. Trimming cost V 0 bases and J 5 bases, with 11 bases left between them. The CDR3 spans 14 residues. Germline CDR1 and CDR2: SGHDT and YYEEEE. The CDR3 region is CASSLVPVGYGYTF. The CDR3 DNA is TGTGCCAGCAGCTTGGTCCCGGTAGGGTATGGCTACACCTTC. The variable domain in full, completed from reference TRBV5-6 and TRBJ1-2, reads DAGVTQSPTHLIKTRGQQVTLRCSPKSGHDTVSWYQQALGQGPQFIFQYYEEEERQRGNFPDRFSGHQFPNYSSELNVNALLLGDSALYLCASSLVPVGYGYTFGSGTRLTVV.

This chain links TRBV11-2 with TRBJ2-5; 15 nucleotides align to TRBD2. The CDR3 extends over 19 amino acids. Germline V gives CDR1 SGHAT, CDR2 FQNNGV. V shed 4 bases and J 5 bases; nucleotides not matched to a gene: 14. The CDR3 DNA sequence: TGTGCCAGCAGCTCATCTTATAGGACTAGCGGGAGGGCCACCGAGACCCAGTACTTC. Its protein is CASSSSYRTSGRATETQYF.

The V call is TRBV6-5, the J call TRBJ1-4; 7 nucleotides line up with TRBD1. This CDR3 has 13 residues. Losses at the gene ends were 5 bases for V and 7 bases for J; bases not matched to a gene: 4. Germline CDR1 and CDR2: MNHEY and SVGAGI. The CDR3 is CASSATGVEKLFF. DNA for the CDR3: TGTGCCAGCAGTGCCACAGGGGTTGAAAAACTGTTTTTT.

This chain uses TRBV14 with TRBJ2-3; D gene uncertain. The CDR3 extends over 13 amino acids. V dropped 4 bases and J dropped 0 bases, with 5 bases sitting between them. Germline lookup yields CDR1 SGHDN and CDR2 FVKESK. CDR3 bases: TGTGCCAGCAGCCCTACCAGCACAGATACGCAGTATTTT. Translating it yields CASSPTSTDTQYF.

This chain uses TRBV7-2 with TRBJ2-2; 13 bases agree with TRBD2. The CDR3 consists of 17 residues. CDR1 and CDR2 (germline): SGHTA, FQGNSA. Trimming cost V 3 bases and J 4 bases; bases outside gene matches: 5. CDR3 nucleotide sequence: TGTGCCAGCAGCTTCCGGACTAGCGGGAGAGCCACCGGGGAGCTGTTTTTT. Its protein product is CASSFRTSGRATGELFF.

This clone came up once. This chain uses TRBV5-6 with TRBJ1-1; TRBD1 agrees at 9 bases. V lost 2 bases to trimming and J lost 3 bases; unmatched junction nucleotides: 5. The germline CDR1 and CDR2 sequences are SGHDT and YYEEEE. The CDR3 sequence is 15 residues long. The CDR3 loop is CASSFVDRGDTEAFF. The CDR3 coding sequence is TGTGCCAGCAGCTTCGTCGACAGGGGGGACACTGAAGCTTTCTTT.

The V call is TRBV27, the J call TRBJ2-3, with D tentatively TRBD1 or TRBD2 (5 bases each). The CDR3 is 16 residues long. CDR1 MNHEY and CDR2 SMNVEV come from the germline V gene (reference sequence). Trimming removed 3 bases from V and 2 bases from J, with 15 bases in between. CDR3 sequence (DNA): TGTGCCAGCAGTTTGGGGACGGTCCACCTCACAGATACGCAGTATTTT. Residues: CASSLGTVHLTDTQYF.

The chain recombines TRBV11-2 with TRBJ2-3, with TRBD2 matching 7 bases. The junction had 2 bases not matched to a gene; V was cut back by 0 bases and J by 2 bases. CDR1 SGHAT and CDR2 FQNNGV come from the germline V gene. The CDR3 spans 15 residues. The CDR3 DNA reads TGTGCCAGCAGCTTAGAGCGGGGGAACACAGATACGCAGTATTTT. Translated: CASSLERGNTDTQYF.

V and J are TRBV19 and TRBJ2-3; no firm D call. Germline V lookup: CDR1 LNHDA, CDR2 SQIVND (reference sequence). Trimming left V 10 bases short and J 5 bases short, with 22 bases between. This CDR3 region has 15 residues. The CDR3 loop is CATPPVPIEIDTQYF. CDR3 sequence (DNA): TGTGCCACCCCGCCCGTCCCAATAGAAATAGATACGCAGTATTTT.

The rearrangement uses TRBV18 and TRBJ1-1; D gene unclear. The CDR3 covers 13 residues. Germline V gene sequence: CDR1 KGHSH, CDR2 LQKENI. The V and J ends lost 1 base and 2 bases respectively, with 5 bases between them. CDR3 coding DNA: TGTGCCAGCTCACCACAACCCAACACTGAAGCTTTCTTT. This gives the protein CASSPQPNTEAFF.

This clone was seen more than once but under ten times. The V gene is TRBV29-1, the J gene TRBJ1-2, with 9 bases that match TRBD1. J was trimmed by 3 bases and V by 7 bases; bases with no gene match: 3. Germline CDR1 and CDR2: SQVTM and ANQGSEA. CDR3 length: 12 amino acids. The CDR3 DNA reads TGCAGCGCTGACAGGGGGTACTATGGCTACACCTTC. Amino acids: CSADRGYYGYTF.

The chain joins TRBV27 to TRBJ1-2, with 8 bases identical to TRBD1. Germline CDR1 and CDR2: MNHEY and SMNVEV (reference sequence). The ends lost 4 bases at V and 4 bases at J; junction bases unmatched: 5. The CDR3 loop spans 14 amino acids. The CDR3 region has the DNA TGTGCCAGCAGTTCATCCGGGACAGGCTATGGCTACACCTTC. It encodes CASSSSGTGYGYTF.

The chain employs TRBV6-5 and TRBJ2-1, with D tentatively TRBD1 (5 bases). Germline V gene lookup returns CDR1 MNHEY and CDR2 SVGAGI. V gave up 4 bases and J gave up 9 bases, with 16 bases separating them. CDR3 length equals 14 residues. The CDR3 reads CASSSLQGVGEQFF. CDR3 in DNA: TGTGCCAGCAGTTCTCTTCAGGGTGTGGGTGAGCAGTTCTTC.

This chain joins TRBV4-1 and TRBJ2-7; 9 bases align to TRBD1. V lost 1 base and J lost 3; bases outside the gene matches: 1. Germline V CDR1 and CDR2: MGHRA, YSYEKL. The CDR3 contains 14 residues. CDR3 sequence: CASSQGDRDYEQYF. For the CDR3, the DNA is TGCGCCAGCAGCCAAGGGGACAGGGACTACGAGCAGTACTTC.

The rearrangement uses TRBV5-1 and TRBJ1-1; D not certain. V was pared by 4 bases and J by 5 bases, with 21 bases between. Germline loops: CDR1 SGHRS, CDR2 YFSETQ. The CDR3 runs to 16 residues. The CDR3 loop reads CASSPRPSGDGTEAFF. The CDR3 nucleotides read TGCGCCAGCAGCCCGAGGCCCTCCGGGGATGGGACTGAAGCTTTCTTT.

This chain joins TRBV5-8 and TRBJ1-2; D gene uncertain. CDR1 and CDR2 (germline): SGHTS, YDEGEE. V was trimmed by 4 bases and J by 7 bases, leaving 11 bases between them. This CDR3 region has 12 residues. The CDR3 reads CASSAVPSGYTF. In nucleotides, the CDR3 is TGTGCCAGCAGCGCGGTCCCTTCTGGCTACACCTTC.

This chain joins TRBV7-9 and TRBJ1-1; no clear D gene. V shed 7 bases and J shed 1 base, with 13 bases lying between them. Germline lookup yields CDR1 SEHNR and CDR2 FQNEAQ (reference sequence). CDR3 length equals 14 residues. The CDR3: CASKIGSQNTEAFF. CDR3 DNA: TGTGCCAGCAAGATCGGGAGTCAGAACACTGAAGCTTTCTTT.

The chain has TRBV9 and TRBJ2-3, with 13 bases lining up with TRBD2. Germline CDR1 reads SGDLS; CDR2 reads YYNGEE. There are 15 residues in the CDR3. Trimming at V came to 3 bases and at J to 9 bases, leaving 7 bases not matched to a gene. The CDR3 protein is CASSATSGRAWTQYF. CDR3 DNA: TGTGCCAGCAGCGCAACTAGCGGGAGGGCCTGGACGCAGTATTTT.

The rearrangement uses TRBV7-2 and TRBJ2-3; D call uncertain. This CDR3 spans 17 amino acids. CDR1 is SGHTA, CDR2 FQGNSA, per germline. Deletions cut 5 bases from V and 2 bases from J, with 20 bases between. The CDR3 sequence: CASSPQRLSANTDTQYF. In DNA, the CDR3 is TGTGCCAGCAGCCCGCAACGTTTATCAGCTAACACAGATACGCAGTATTTT.